A single sample is the source of the 25 T cell receptor beta chains below, sequenced in a study of Graves' ophthalmopathy and Graves' hyperthyroidism. Using RNA transcripts, the TCR beta CDR3 regions were amplified. The first-round RT-PCR employed HTBI primers together with the Qiagen OneStep RT-PCR kit. A multiplex PCR was then performed as the second round. TCRdb reprocessed the multiplex PCR reads with MiXCR, giving one entry per CDR3 protein. The sample holds some 370,000 distinct CDR3 sequences, approximately 18% seen once. Source material: peripheral blood. Receptor source: an adult woman with stable Graves' hyperthyroidism.

This clonotype has a count of ten or more. The V call is TRBV5-1, the J call TRBJ1-1, with D perhaps TRBD1 (6 bases). CDR1 SGHRS and CDR2 YFSETQ come from the germline V gene. V shed 0 bases and J shed 0 bases, with 12 bases lying between them. This CDR3 is built from 16 residues. The CDR3 sequence: CASSLEGGGMNTEAFF. In nucleotides, the CDR3 is TGCGCCAGCAGCTTGGAGGGGGGTGGGATGAACACTGAAGCTTTCTTT. The variable domain in full, completed from reference TRBV5-1 and TRBJ1-1, reads KAGVTQTPRYLIKTRGQQVTLSCSPISGHRSVSWYQQTPGQGLQFLFEYFSETQRNKGNFPGRFSGRQFSNSRSEMNVSTLELGDSALYLCASSLEGGGMNTEAFFGQGTRLTVV.

In this sample, this clonotype turned up many times. This sequence joins TRBV20-1 and TRBJ2-4; D perhaps matches TRBD2 (6 bases). The CDR3 contains 19 residues. Trimming pared 0 bases from V and 0 bases from J, leaving 21 bases between. In germline, CDR1 is DFQATT, CDR2 SNEGSKA (reference sequence). The CDR3 here is CSARDLGGTRDLAKNIQYF. CDR3 in DNA: TGCAGTGCTAGAGATCTGGGGGGTACGAGGGACCTAGCCAAAAACATTCAGTACTTC.

This clonotype has a count of ten or more. This chain uses TRBV2 with TRBJ2-2; the D gene is possibly TRBD1 (5 bases). Trimming removed 7 bases at V and 6 bases at J, with 12 bases between. CDR1 and CDR2 (germline): SNHLY, FYNNEI. The CDR3 has 13 residues. The CDR3 is CASTSWGSGELFF. Here the CDR3 DNA reads TGTGCCAGCACGAGTTGGGGCTCCGGGGAGCTGTTTTTT.

This chain uses TRBV11-2 with TRBJ2-3; tentative D call: TRBD2 (6 bases). Germline-derived CDR1 and CDR2 are SGHAT and FQNNGV. V was pared by 1 base and J by 1 base, with 12 bases between. The CDR3 sequence is 16 residues long. CDR3 region: CASSLGLDFGTDTQYF. The CDR3 bases are TGTGCCAGCAGCTTAGGACTAGACTTCGGCACAGATACGCAGTATTTT.

This clonotype was observed many times. This sequence joins TRBV7-2 and TRBJ2-7; 12 nucleotides align to TRBD2. Trimming took 2 bases from V and 0 from J; bases not matched to a gene: 8. CDR3 length: 18 residues. The V gene's germline CDR1 is SGHTA and CDR2 FQGNSA. CDR3 DNA sequence: TGTGCCAGCAGCTTAAATTGTACTAGCGGGAGGCACTCCTACGAGCAGTACTTC. The encoded protein is CASSLNCTSGRHSYEQYF.

In its sample, this clonotype was seen once. The chain is built from TRBV2 and TRBJ2-5, with 9 bases fitting TRBD2. Germline-derived CDR1 and CDR2 are SNHLY and FYNNEI. The junction had 6 bases not matched to a gene; V was cut back by 6 bases and J by 4 bases. CDR3 length: 14 residues. The CDR3 DNA reads as TGTGCCAGCAGACCCGGACTAGCGTTAGAGACCCAGTACTTC. This codes for CASRPGLALETQYF.

This clonotype was detected many times. This rearrangement joins TRBV20-1 to TRBJ1-2; 9 bases match TRBD1. The CDR3 is made up of 12 amino acids. Germline CDR1 DFQATT, CDR2 SNEGSKA (reference sequence). For the CDR3, the DNA is TGCAGCACGCCATACAGGGGGCAGGGCTACACCTTC. Protein: CSTPYRGQGYTF.

In regard to this clonotype: One end of the junction does not line up with germline, which may come from a read error. The chain is built from TRBV28 and TRBJ2-4; D is undetermined. Germline lookup yields CDR1 MDHEN and CDR2 SYDVKM. This CDR3 contains 13 residues. Here the CDR3 reads CASSSGYQNIKYF. CDR3 in DNA: TGTGCCAGCAGTTCCGGATACCAAAACATTAAGTACTTC.

In regard to this clonotype: One base away lies a much larger clone, so this may be a sequencing read error. V and J are TRBV25-1 and TRBJ2-7, with 13 bases aligning to TRBD2. Germline-derived CDR1 and CDR2 are MGHDK and SYGVNS. This CDR3 is 15 amino acids long. The V segment lost 4 bases and the J segment 5 bases; nucleotides outside the gene matches: 5. The CDR3 spells CASSVRTSGSDEQYF. The CDR3 DNA follows: TGTGCCAGCAGTGTTCGGACTAGCGGGAGCGACGAGCAGTACTTC.

Note on this clonotype: Compared with germline, one end of the junction differs, possibly owing to a read error. The J gene is TRBJ2-2, the V gene TRBV11-2, with D possibly TRBD2 on 5 matching bases. CDR1 is SGHAT and CDR2 is FQNNGV in the germline V gene. The CDR3 spans 14 residues. The CDR3 sequence: CASSLFSWTGELCF. CDR3 DNA sequence: TGTGCCAGCAGCTTGTTTTCGTGGACCGGGGAGCTGTGTTTT.

Worth noting for this clonotype: This could be a read error, since a much larger clone is one nucleotide away. The chain uses TRBV12-3 or TRBV12-4 and TRBJ2-7; maybe TRBD1 (5 bases). The CDR3 is made up of 14 amino acids. The CDR3: CASSLLGPSYGQYF. CDR3 sequence (DNA): TGTGCCAGCAGCCTTCTGGGGCCCTCGTACGGGCAGTACTTC.

The chain couples TRBV18 to TRBJ1-2; D is possibly TRBD1 (6 bases). Germline V CDR1 and CDR2: KGHSH, LQKENI. Trimming stripped 1 base from V and 0 bases from J, with 15 bases between. This CDR3 contains 17 residues. CDR3 in DNA: TGTGCCAGCTCACCACTTTGGTCAGGGGCAGCTAACTATGGCTACACCTTC. Protein sequence: CASSPLWSGAANYGYTF.

This clonotype was seen ten or more times. CDR3 sequence reads: CASSYAGDSNQPQHF. The CDR3 coding sequence is TGTGCCAGCAGTTACGCAGGGGACAGCAATCAGCCCCAGCATTTT. The chain employs TRBV6-5 and TRBJ1-5; a possible D gene is TRBD1 (6 bases). The CDR3 is made up of 15 amino acids. Germline V gene sequence: CDR1 MNHEY, CDR2 SVGAGI. Trimming removed 2 bases from V and 1 base from J, with 9 bases in between.

With regard to this clonotype: An end of the junction does not agree with germline; a read error may underlie this. This chain joins TRBV24-1 and TRBJ2-5; tentatively, D is TRBD1 or TRBD2 (5 bases each). Looked up from germline, CDR1 is KGHDR and CDR2 is SFDVKD. The CDR3 has 15 amino acids. The CDR3 protein is CVTSDAPGTQETQYF. CDR3 nucleotide sequence: TGTGTCACCAGTGACGCGCCCGGGACCCAAGAGACCCAGTACTTC.

This clonotype was observed at least ten times. The chain joins TRBV6-5 to TRBJ2-7, with D perhaps matching TRBD1 or TRBD2 (5 bases each). This CDR3 has 15 residues. Germline V gene lookup returns CDR1 MNHEY and CDR2 SVGAGI. Trimming stripped 2 bases from V and 1 base from J, with 12 bases between. The DNA for the CDR3 is TGTGCCAGCAGTTACCCCGGGACGGAATCCTACGAGCAGTACTTC. This gives the protein CASSYPGTESYEQYF.

This clonotype was picked up many times. The J gene is TRBJ1-2, the V gene TRBV27; TRBD1 agrees at 8 bases. CDR3 size: 12 residues. Germline CDR1 and CDR2: MNHEY and SMNVEV (reference sequence). The trim removed 6 bases at V and 7 bases at J, leaving 4 bases unmatched. CDR3 sequence: CASRTTGGGYTF. The CDR3 nucleotides read TGTGCCAGCAGGACCACAGGGGGTGGCTACACCTTC.

Only a few counts were recorded for this clonotype. The CDR3 reads CASSPGTSGRVYEQYF. CDR3 in DNA: TGCGCCAGCAGCCCAGGGACTAGCGGGAGAGTCTACGAGCAGTACTTC. J is TRBJ2-7 and V is TRBV5-1, with 14 bases aligning to TRBD2. The CDR3 length is 16 residues. Unmatched junction bases numbered 6, after V lost 4 bases and J lost 3 bases. The germline V gene has CDR1 SGHRS and CDR2 YFSETQ.

This clonotype was counted many times. This rearrangement joins TRBV10-1 to TRBJ1-1, with D uncertain. Germline loops: CDR1 WNHNN, CDR2 SYGVQD (reference sequence). This CDR3 region has 12 residues. V was pared by 9 bases and J by 0 bases, with 8 bases between. In nucleotides, the CDR3 is TGCGCCAGGAGCCGCATGAACACTGAAGCTTTCTTT. Its protein is CARSRMNTEAFF.

Many counts were recorded for this clonotype. The rearrangement uses TRBV2 and TRBJ2-5, with TRBD1 identical over 11 bases. The CDR3 consists of 16 residues. Germline lookup yields CDR1 SNHLY and CDR2 FYNNEI. The ends lost 1 base at V and 2 bases at J; junction bases unmatched: 3. Written as DNA, the CDR3 is TGTGCCAGCAGTGAAGGGGGGACAGGGGGGCAAGAGACCCAGTACTTC. Translated, it gives CASSEGGTGGQETQYF.

In its sample, this clonotype was seen many times. This chain joins TRBV20-1 and TRBJ2-7; D remains ambiguous. V lost 4 bases and J 2 bases, leaving 15 bases between the germline ends. Per germline, CDR1 DFQATT and CDR2 SNEGSKA (reference sequence). The CDR3 covers 14 residues. CDR3: CSANGFRPPYEQYF. In DNA form, the CDR3 reads TGCAGTGCTAATGGCTTTAGGCCACCCTACGAGCAGTACTTC.

This clonotype was seen repeatedly, ten times or more. J is TRBJ2-2 and V is TRBV7-9, with D uncertain. The CDR3 has 15 residues. Trimming pared 5 bases from V and 6 bases from J, leaving 16 bases between. Germline CDR1 and CDR2: SEHNR and FQNEAQ (reference sequence). The CDR3, as DNA: TGTGCCAGCAGCCCGCTTTGGGCCAGCTCCGGGGAGCTGTTTTTT. Its translation: CASSPLWASSGELFF.

This clonotype was recorded at least ten times. The rearrangement uses TRBV2 and TRBJ2-7; D gene unclear. The CDR3 extends over 15 amino acids. Germline-derived CDR1 and CDR2 are SNHLY and FYNNEI. The germline V and J ends were trimmed by 7 bases and 4 bases, with 20 bases remaining between them. For the CDR3, the DNA is TGTGCCAGCAATGGTGGAAACTTCGGTCCGTACGAGCAGTACTTC. Translating it yields CASNGGNFGPYEQYF. The full variable domain, its missing parts supplied by reference TRBV2 and TRBJ2-7, is EPEVTQTPSHQVTQMGQEVILRCVPISNHLYFYWYRQILGQKVEFLVSFYNNEISEKSEIFDDQFSVERPDGSNFTLKIRSTKLEDSAMYFCASNGGNFGPYEQYFGPGTRLTVT.

This clonotype was detected ten times or more. The chain joins TRBV2 to TRBJ1-5; D is uncertain. CDR1 and CDR2 (germline): SNHLY, FYNNEI. The ends were cut back, 8 bases at V and 0 bases at J, with 8 bases in the middle. CDR3 size: 13 residues. CDR3 DNA: TGTGCCAGCCAGCTTAATAGCAATCAGCCCCAGCATTTT. It codes for CASQLNSNQPQHF.

This clonotype has ten or more counts. The chain employs TRBV12-3 or TRBV12-4 and TRBJ1-2; D gene ambiguous. V lost 7 bases to trimming and J lost 5 bases, with 20 bases between them. The CDR3 is 15 amino acids. In nucleotides, the CDR3 is TGTGCCAGCAATGGCGGGAAGGGATTTAGATATGGCTACACCTTC. It codes for CASNGGKGFRYGYTF.

In regard to this clonotype: The CDR3 does not close with the conserved phenylalanine or tryptophan, likely indicating a read error. This chain uses TRBV7-9 with TRBJ1-2; perhaps TRBD1 as D (6 bases). CDR1 SEHNR and CDR2 FQNEAQ come from the germline V gene (reference sequence). Trimming removed 7 bases at V and 2 bases at J, with 14 bases between. The CDR3 is 14 amino acids. CDR3 loop: CASTTLDRNYGYTS. The DNA of the CDR3 is TGTGCCAGCACCACACTTGACAGGAACTATGGCTACACCTCC.